This T cell receptor beta chain was documented in a study of T cells in Graves' hyperthyroidism and ophthalmopathy. V lost 8 bases, J lost 3 bases, and 19 bases lay in between. The CDR3 consists of 15 residues. Per germline, CDR1 SGHAT and CDR2 FQNNGV. It was RNA transcripts that yielded the amplified TCR beta CDR3 regions. First-round RT-PCR targeting the TCR CDR3 was performed with the HTBI primer set. Each CDR3 protein gets one entry after TCRdb re-called the multiplex PCR reads with MiXCR. The sample shows around 620,000 distinct CDR3 sequences, 35% to 55% of them seen only once. Input material: peripheral blood or thyroid tissue (not recorded which). The receptor was derived from an adult woman with Graves' disease, either hyperthyroidism or ophthalmopathy (not recorded which). The rearrangement links TRBV11-2 to TRBJ2-5; D may be TRBD1 or TRBD2 (7 bases each). CDR3 sequence (DNA): TGTGCCAGCTCCCGACAGGGAGGGTTCGAAGAGACCCAGTACTTC. Translation gives CASSRQGGFEETQYF.